This TCR beta chain stems from a study of T-cell memory formation after mild COVID-19. Findings of the study overall: Whereas later expanders leaned CD4+, clones contracting day 15 to 85 showed a balanced CD4/CD8 makeup.

Trimming removed 9 bases from V and 0 bases from J, with 23 bases in between. The CDR3 runs to 17 residues. CDR1 and CDR2 from the germline V gene are MNHEY and SVGAGI. With respect to this clonotype: Antigen specificity is unknown.

TCRdb passed the 5' RACE reads through MiXCR, listing each CDR3 protein once. The sample yields more than 250,000 distinct CDR3 sequences, about 16% seen once. The rearrangement joins TRBV6-5 to TRBJ1-1; D is undetermined. What was sequenced was PBMCs or a T cell subset sorted from them (not recorded which). The sequence came from a man younger than 35 who had mild COVID-19 (a few samples of this study predate the infection). Cell type and time point are not known. The CDR3 loop reads CARGWTLVSPMNTEAFF. In DNA, the CDR3 is TGTGCCAGGGGATGGACGCTAGTATCGCCCATGAACACTGAAGCTTTCTTT.